These 27 T cell receptor beta chains share one sample of origin, sequenced in a study of cytomegalovirus exposure and HLA in healthy donors. Profiled with immunoSEQ multiplex PCR; TCRdb holds only in-frame clones, not every one. The table shows 150,000 to 200,000 clones, with about 90% occurring only once. Material for sequencing was PBMCs. The receptors originated from a man younger than 30 in good health and CMV-seropositive.

This clone has a handful of counts. The J gene is TRBJ1-5, the V gene TRBV2; TRBD1 agrees at 7 bases. Germline CDR1 is SNHLY and CDR2 is FYNNEI. V shed 6 bases, J shed 3 bases, and the junction held 8 bases outside the gene matches. The CDR3 runs 15 residues. CDR3 in amino acids: CASSAMDRNNQPQHF. The CDR3 DNA reads as TGTGCCAGCAGCGCTATGGACAGGAACAATCAGCCCCAGCATTTT.

Here the CDR3 reads CASSLASATNEKLFF. DNA of the CDR3: TGTGCCAGCAGCTTAGCTAGTGCAACTAATGAAAAACTGTTTTTT. The rearrangement links TRBV7-8 to TRBJ1-4; D is unclear. There are 15 residues in the CDR3. Germline CDR1 is SGHVS and CDR2 is FQNEAQ. Trimming stripped 0 bases from V and 0 bases from J, with 5 bases between. The full variable domain, rest sourced from reference TRBV7-8 and TRBJ1-4, is GAGVSQSPRYKVAKRGQDVALRCDPISGHVSLFWYQQALGQGPEFLTYFQNEAQLDKSGLPSDRFFAERPEGSVSTLKIQRTQQEDSAVYLCASSLASATNEKLFFGSGTQLSVL.

The chain combines TRBV19 with TRBJ1-2; 9 bases are a match to TRBD1. J was trimmed by 4 bases and V by 6 bases; bases with no gene match: 12. The CDR3 covers 16 residues. Germline V gene sequence: CDR1 LNHDA, CDR2 SQIVND (reference sequence). The CDR3 DNA sequence: TGTGCCAGTAGGACCACAGGGGGACAGGGCGGCTATGGCTACACCTTC. Protein: CASRTTGGQGGYGYTF.

The CDR3 protein is CASSWREGPLKQYF. Written as DNA, the CDR3 is TGTGCCAGCAGTTGGAGGGAGGGCCCCTTAAAGCAGTACTTC. The chain combines TRBV27 with TRBJ2-7; 7 positions match TRBD2. Per germline, CDR1 MNHEY and CDR2 SMNVEV (reference sequence). CDR3 size: 14 residues. With V trimmed by 4 bases and J by 8 bases, 11 bases remained unmatched.

V gene TRBV18 combines with J gene TRBJ2-7, with 10 bases that match TRBD2. Germline values: CDR1 KGHSH, CDR2 LQKENI. This CDR3 has 14 amino acids. V shed 6 bases, J shed 7 bases, and the junction held 9 bases outside the gene matches. The CDR3 loop is CASSIAGGLGEQYF. The DNA of the CDR3 is TGTGCCAGCTCCATAGCGGGAGGCCTTGGGGAGCAGTACTTC.

The chain recombines TRBV9 with TRBJ1-5, with D unresolved. The CDR3 extends over 14 amino acids. Trimming left V 0 bases short and J 3 bases short, with 7 bases between. CDR1 is SGDLS and CDR2 is YYNGEE in the germline V gene. CDR3 in DNA: TGTGCCAGCAGCGTAGGACAACTCAATCAGCCCCAGCATTTT. This encodes CASSVGQLNQPQHF.

The chain is built from TRBV27 and TRBJ2-1; possible D gene TRBD2, 6 bases. The CDR3 covers 14 residues. In germline, CDR1 is MNHEY, CDR2 SMNVEV (reference sequence). The ends were cut back, 6 bases at V and 0 bases at J, with 9 bases in the middle. The CDR3 DNA follows: TGTGCCAGCAGGGTGGGGGGCTCCTACAATGAGCAGTTCTTC. Amino acid sequence: CASRVGGSYNEQFF.

The DNA for the CDR3 is TGTGCCAGCAGCCCCACAGGGGCTTATGAGCAGTTCTTC. Its protein is CASSPTGAYEQFF. The chain combines TRBV7-9 with TRBJ2-1; 7 nucleotides match TRBD1. The CDR3 covers 13 residues. The ends lost 5 bases at V and 8 bases at J; junction bases unmatched: 6. From germline, CDR1 is SEHNR and CDR2 FQNEAQ (reference sequence).

The J gene is TRBJ2-5, the V gene TRBV6-1; D may be TRBD2 (6 bases). The germline V gene encodes CDR1 MNHNS and CDR2 SASEGT. This CDR3 is 14 amino acids long. V lost 6 bases and J 2 bases, leaving 13 bases between the germline ends. The CDR3 sequence is CASRGIGGQETQYF. CDR3 nucleotides: TGTGCCAGCAGGGGGATAGGAGGGCAAGAGACCCAGTACTTC.

The chain carries TRBV10-1 and TRBJ1-1; a weak D match, TRBD1 (5 bases). Trimming removed 3 bases from V and 2 bases from J, with 13 bases in between. The CDR3 sequence is 15 residues long. Germline-derived CDR1 and CDR2 are WNHNN and SYGVQD (reference sequence). DNA for the CDR3: TGCGCCAGCAGTGATCCAGGGCTTGGTAACACTGAAGCTTTCTTT. It specifies CASSDPGLGNTEAFF.

V gene TRBV5-6 combines with J gene TRBJ2-3, with D perhaps matching TRBD1 (6 bases). The CDR3 has 18 amino acids. Trimming shortened V by 3 bases and J by 1 base, and 21 bases separated the two germline ends. Germline assignment: CDR1 SGHDT and CDR2 YYEEEE. The CDR3 loop reads CASSWGPDSLGGTDTQYF. The DNA of the CDR3 is TGTGCCAGCAGCTGGGGGCCTGACTCTCTTGGGGGCACAGATACGCAGTATTTT.

The chain is built from TRBV29-1 and TRBJ2-7; 7 nucleotides align to TRBD2. Trimming at V came to 3 bases and at J to 0 bases, leaving 2 bases not matched to a gene. CDR3 length: 13 amino acids. The germline V gene encodes CDR1 SQVTM and CDR2 ANQGSEA. CDR3 amino acids: CSVDGGSSYEQYF. CDR3 DNA sequence: TGCAGCGTTGACGGGGGGAGCTCCTACGAGCAGTACTTC.

J is TRBJ1-5 and V is TRBV19; no clear D. Trimming took off 3 bases at V and 4 bases at J, with 7 bases between the two ends. CDR1 is LNHDA and CDR2 is SQIVND in the germline V gene (reference sequence). The CDR3 consists of 13 residues. CDR3 sequence reads: CASSIAENQPQHF. In DNA form, the CDR3 reads TGTGCCAGTAGTATTGCCGAGAATCAGCCCCAGCATTTT.

This CDR3 is CASSLAYRDRGKLYNEQFF. The CDR3 coding sequence is TGTGCCAGCAGCTTAGCGTACCGGGACAGGGGAAAACTTTACAATGAGCAGTTCTTC. This chain links TRBV11-3 with TRBJ2-1; TRBD1 matches 10 bases. The V gene end was trimmed by 1 base and the J gene end by 4 bases; junction bases not matched to a gene: 13. This CDR3 region has 19 residues. Germline V gives CDR1 SGHNT, CDR2 YENEEA.

The chain links TRBV18 to TRBJ1-5; maybe TRBD1 (5 bases). Germline CDR1 reads KGHSH; CDR2 reads LQKENI. The length of the CDR3 is 15 residues. The germline V and J ends were trimmed by 4 bases and 4 bases, with 14 bases remaining between them. CDR3 coding DNA: TGTGCCAGCTCACAACGGGACTCAATGAATCAGCCCCAGCATTTT. Translated: CASSQRDSMNQPQHF. The variable domain in full, completed from reference TRBV18 and TRBJ1-5, reads NAGVMQNPRHLVRRRGQEARLRCSPMKGHSHVYWYRQLPEEGLKFMVYLQKENIIDESGMPKERFSAEFPKEGPSILRIQQVVRGDSAAYFCASSQRDSMNQPQHFGDGTRLSIL.

V is TRBV10-3 and J is TRBJ2-7; no definite D call. CDR1 is ENHRY, CDR2 SYGVKD, per germline. Deletions cut 0 bases from V and 5 bases from J, with 17 bases between. This CDR3 has 16 amino acids. This CDR3 reads CAISESERNLINEQYF. CDR3 sequence (DNA): TGTGCCATCAGTGAGTCTGAGCGAAACCTTATCAACGAGCAGTACTTC.

This chain uses TRBV11-3 with TRBJ1-1; D is unresolved. This CDR3 is 14 amino acids long. V was shortened by 5 bases and J by 3 bases, with 13 bases between the two germline ends. Germline assignment: CDR1 SGHNT and CDR2 YENEEA. The CDR3 loop reads CASSRFPSDTEAFF. The CDR3 DNA reads TGTGCCAGCAGCCGATTCCCCTCGGACACTGAAGCTTTCTTT.

The chain joins TRBV27 to TRBJ2-1, with 7 positions matching TRBD2. J lost 4 bases, V lost 5 bases, and 5 bases had no gene match. CDR1 and CDR2 from the germline V gene are MNHEY and SMNVEV (reference sequence). The CDR3 loop spans 14 amino acids. This chain's CDR3 is CASSPAGIYNEQFF. The CDR3 nucleotides are TGTGCCAGCAGTCCAGCGGGAATTTACAATGAGCAGTTCTTC.

The table lists this clone with a count of one. The genes are TRBV6-1 and TRBJ2-7; 11 bases map to TRBD2. Germline V CDR1 and CDR2: MNHNS, SASEGT. V trimming: 4 bases; J trimming: 6 bases; junction bases outside the gene matches: 5. The CDR3 sequence is 14 residues long. CDR3 sequence: CASSVAGGPLEQYF. CDR3 bases: TGTGCCAGCAGTGTAGCGGGAGGGCCTCTCGAGCAGTACTTC.

The genes are TRBV12-5 and TRBJ2-7; TRBD2 matches at 9 bases. The length of the CDR3 is 14 residues. After removal of 8 bases from V and 3 bases from J, the junction contained 8 bases not matched to a gene. Germline V gene sequence: CDR1 LGHNT, CDR2 FRNRAP. For the CDR3, the DNA is TGTGCTAGTTCAGCGGGAGGCCCGGGCTACGAGCAGTACTTC. Its translation: CASSAGGPGYEQYF.

The V call is TRBV29-1, the J call TRBJ2-7; 12 nucleotides match TRBD2. This CDR3 comprises 14 residues. Trimming cost V 4 bases and J 6 bases; bases outside gene matches: 7. In germline, CDR1 is SQVTM, CDR2 ANQGSEA. CDR3 DNA sequence: TGCAGCGTTGGTGCGACTAGCGGGAGCGTCGAGCAGTACTTC. This translates into CSVGATSGSVEQYF.

This clone was recorded only once. The chain recombines TRBV18 with TRBJ2-1, with a tentative D call TRBD1 (6 bases). Germline V gives CDR1 KGHSH, CDR2 LQKENI. This CDR3 has 12 amino acids. V was pared by 3 bases and J by 6 bases, with 6 bases between. CDR3 region: CASSPDSNEQFF. The CDR3 region has the DNA TGTGCCAGCTCACCGGACAGCAATGAGCAGTTCTTC.

The chain carries TRBV19 and TRBJ1-2, with D possibly matching TRBD1 (6 bases). CDR1 and CDR2 (germline): LNHDA, SQIVND (reference sequence). Trimming removed 6 bases from V and 4 bases from J, with 9 bases in between. The CDR3 extends over 12 amino acids. CDR3 region: CASRVGAYGYTF. In DNA, the CDR3 is TGTGCCAGTAGAGTGGGGGCCTATGGCTACACCTTC.

The J gene is TRBJ1-4, the V gene TRBV27; tentative D call: TRBD1 (6 bases). Trimming took off 5 bases at V and 8 bases at J, with 12 bases between the two ends. Germline CDR1 MNHEY, CDR2 SMNVEV (reference sequence). CDR3 length equals 13 residues. The CDR3 bases are TGTGCCAGCAGTACTAGGGACATCGAAAAACTGTTTTTT. Translation gives CASSTRDIEKLFF.

The chain recombines TRBV18 with TRBJ2-1, with D possibly TRBD1 on 6 matching bases. From germline, CDR1 is KGHSH and CDR2 LQKENI. CDR3 length equals 15 residues. Trimming left V 1 base short and J 9 bases short, with 16 bases between. This CDR3 is CASSPLRDTISEQFF. The CDR3 DNA is TGTGCCAGCTCACCACTTCGGGACACAATTTCTGAGCAGTTCTTC.

J is TRBJ2-7 and V is TRBV7-6, with 7 bases matching TRBD2. This CDR3 contains 15 residues. Germline CDR1 SGHVS, CDR2 FNYEAQ. V dropped 0 bases and J dropped 4; count of bases not matched to a gene: 6. This CDR3 is CASSLAGGPGYEQYF. CDR3 DNA sequence: TGTGCCAGCAGCTTAGCGGGAGGGCCGGGGTACGAGCAGTACTTC.

This clone was found a few times. The gene calls are TRBV5-1 and TRBJ2-7, with a possible D match to TRBD2 (6 bases). The CDR3 contains 14 residues. Between the trimmed V and J ends, which lost 6 bases and 6 bases, there was a span of 19 bases. Looked up from germline, CDR1 is SGHRS and CDR2 is YFSETQ. The CDR3, as DNA: TGCGCCAGCACCGTGACGGTGGGGGGTTCCGAGCAGTACTTC. As protein: CASTVTVGGSEQYF.